This T cell receptor beta chain is from a study of T cells in Graves' hyperthyroidism and ophthalmopathy. Hyperthyroidism, newly diagnosed and lasting under 2 months, affected patients aged 18 to 65. For the diagnoses, clinical symptoms, serum thyroxine and TRAb, thyroid ultrasound and orbital computed tomography were used. Researchers took RNA transcripts and amplified the TCR beta CDR3 regions from them. TCR CDR3 regions were first amplified by RT-PCR with HTBI primers. A single record per CDR3 protein comes from TCRdb applying MiXCR to the multiplex PCR reads. The data hold around 690,000 distinct CDR3 sequences, with around 16% observed a single time. This clonotype was picked up many times. Losses at the gene ends were 7 bases for V and 8 bases for J; bases not matched to a gene: 6. The CDR3 loop spans 13 amino acids. Per germline, CDR1 MDHEN and CDR2 SYDVKM.

Sequencing input: blood. The sequence derives from a man in his fifties or sixties with Graves' hyperthyroidism. J is TRBJ1-4 and V is TRBV28; 8 bases fit TRBD1. The CDR3 spells CASTDRADEKLFF. CDR3 nucleotide sequence: TGTGCCAGCACGGACAGGGCCGACGAAAAACTGTTTTTT.